Shown below are 25 T cell receptor beta chains from a single sample sequenced in a study of shared clonotypes between healthy human individuals. Measured with immunoSEQ multiplex PCR; TCRdb has only the in-frame clones, and not every one. In the table there are 2 million to 3 million clones, roughly nine tenths of which are singletons. The sample was naive CD4+ T cells sorted from blood. This sample's subset: CD45RA+ positively selected. All receptors derive from a man aged 18 to 35 in good health.

V and J are TRBV28 and TRBJ2-7; TRBD2 might be the D (5 bases). V was clipped by 4 bases and J by 7 bases, with 14 bases between them. The CDR3 spans 13 residues. The V gene's germline CDR1 is MDHEN and CDR2 SYDVKM. CDR3 coding DNA: TGTGCCAGCAGTTCGCGCAATCCGGGGGAGCAGTACTTC. Translating gives CASSSRNPGEQYF.

The chain recombines TRBV19 with TRBJ1-1, with D uncertain. Between the trimmed V and J ends, which lost 5 bases and 1 base, there was a span of 11 bases. The CDR3 contains 14 residues. The germline gives CDR1 LNHDA, CDR2 SQIVND (reference sequence). CDR3 nucleotides: TGTGCCAGTAGTGGGCCAGCTCCGAACACTGAAGCTTTCTTT. This encodes CASSGPAPNTEAFF.

In its sample, this clone was seen once. The rearrangement joins TRBV7-2 to TRBJ1-5; D is perhaps TRBD1 (5 bases). The CDR3 is 15 amino acids. The germline gives CDR1 SGHTA, CDR2 FQGNSA. The V end lost 1 base, the J end lost 3 bases, and 10 bases lay between the germline ends. This CDR3 is CASSLDVGPNQPQHF. CDR3 nucleotides: TGTGCCAGCAGCTTAGATGTGGGACCCAATCAGCCCCAGCATTTT.

This sequence joins TRBV19 and TRBJ1-2; D gene ambiguous. This CDR3 has 15 residues. V lost 1 base, J lost 0 bases, and 9 bases lay in between. The germline CDR1 and CDR2 sequences are LNHDA and SQIVND (reference sequence). DNA of the CDR3: TGTGCCAGTAGTATAGGTCCCGTCTCTAACTATGGCTACACCTTC. Protein: CASSIGPVSNYGYTF.

The J gene is TRBJ1-2, the V gene TRBV19; D unclear. V was clipped by 3 bases and J by 8 bases, with 10 bases between them. The CDR3 loop spans 12 amino acids. CDR1 is LNHDA, CDR2 SQIVND, per germline (reference sequence). This CDR3 reads CASSIRTEGYTF. CDR3 sequence (DNA): TGTGCCAGTAGTATTCGGACCGAGGGCTACACCTTC.

The V gene is TRBV5-4, the J gene TRBJ2-1, with 9 nucleotides matching TRBD2. Germline CDR1 and CDR2: SGHNT and YYREEE (reference sequence). Trimming removed 0 bases from V and 7 bases from J; junction bases left unmatched: 5. CDR3 length equals 15 residues. The CDR3 nucleotides read TGTGCCAGCAGCTTGGTCCAGCGGGGGGAGAATGAGCAGTTCTTC. This encodes CASSLVQRGENEQFF.

The rearrangement links TRBV5-1 to TRBJ1-1, with D possibly being TRBD1 (5 bases). Trimming cost V 3 bases and J 7 bases, with 13 bases left between them. Germline values: CDR1 SGHRS, CDR2 YFSETQ. This CDR3 has 13 residues. CDR3 bases: TGCGCCAGCAGCTCGGACAAATTCTATGAAGCTTTCTTT. It is translated as CASSSDKFYEAFF.

The rearrangement joins TRBV7-9 to TRBJ1-2, with TRBD1 identical over 9 bases. This CDR3 has 14 residues. Germline V gene sequence: CDR1 SEHNR, CDR2 FQNEAQ (reference sequence). V dropped 3 bases and J dropped 6; count of bases not matched to a gene: 5. Here the CDR3 reads CASSFTGGLDGYTF. The CDR3 DNA follows: TGTGCCAGCAGCTTCACAGGGGGCCTCGATGGCTACACCTTC. Combining the CDR3 with reference TRBV7-9 and TRBJ1-2 gives the whole variable domain DTGVSQNPRHKITKRGQNVTFRCDPISEHNRLYWYRQTLGQGPEFLTYFQNEAQLEKSRLLSDRFSAERPKGSFSTLEIQRTEQGDSAMYLCASSFTGGLDGYTFGSGTRLTVV.

This clone was seen once. The chain combines TRBV19 with TRBJ1-1; possibly TRBD1 for D (5 bases). V lost 6 bases and J lost 0, with 14 bases in between. The CDR3 is 15 amino acids. Germline V CDR1 and CDR2: LNHDA, SQIVND (reference sequence). The CDR3 loop is CASRGPGPMNTEAFF. As DNA, the CDR3 is TGTGCCAGTAGAGGACCGGGACCCATGAACACTGAAGCTTTCTTT.

This sequence joins TRBV5-4 and TRBJ2-4; TRBD1 matches 7 bases. Per the germline V gene, CDR1 is SGHNT and CDR2 is YYREEE (reference sequence). The CDR3 spans 14 residues. The V and J ends lost 4 bases and 6 bases, in that order; junction bases with no gene match: 7. The CDR3 nucleotides read TGTGCCAGCAGCACCCGAAGGGACAGAAACATTCAGTACTTC. This codes for CASSTRRDRNIQYF.

This rearrangement joins TRBV18 to TRBJ2-7; TRBD2 aligns across 9 bases. CDR3 length equals 16 residues. The trim removed 6 bases at V and 5 bases at J, leaving 14 bases unmatched. Germline loops: CDR1 KGHSH, CDR2 LQKENI. The DNA of the CDR3 is TGTGCCAGCTCCCCTTCTCTTGTAGCGGGAGCCCACGAGCAGTACTTC. Translation: CASSPSLVAGAHEQYF.

This clone was observed a single time. The chain couples TRBV5-6 to TRBJ2-3, with a tentative D call TRBD1 (6 bases). Trimming pared 0 bases from V and 4 bases from J, leaving 6 bases between. Per the germline V gene, CDR1 is SGHDT and CDR2 is YYEEEE. The length of the CDR3 is 13 residues. CDR3 DNA: TGTGCCAGCAGCTTGGACAGGGCAGATACGCAGTATTTT. Protein sequence: CASSLDRADTQYF.

The chain recombines TRBV5-1 with TRBJ2-1, with 8 bases matching TRBD1. The CDR3 is 14 residues long. V shed 4 bases, J shed 7 bases, and the junction held 7 bases outside the gene matches. Germline V gene lookup returns CDR1 SGHRS and CDR2 YFSETQ. CDR3 nucleotides: TGCGCCAGCAGCCTGGGGGACAGGATTAATGAGCAGTTCTTC. This translates into CASSLGDRINEQFF.

Regarding this clone: The junction and the germline gene differ at one end; a read error may be behind it. This sample includes further DNA sequences coding for the same CDR3. This chain uses TRBV7-7 with TRBJ2-3, with 8 bases fitting TRBD2. CDR3 length: 14 residues. Germline CDR1 reads SSHAT; CDR2 reads FNYEAQ (reference sequence). The CDR3 loop is CASSLAGGTDTQYF. The CDR3 coding sequence is TGTGCTAGCAGCCTAGCGGGCGGCACAGATACGCAGTATTTT.

The chain links TRBV2 to TRBJ1-1, with D unresolved. The germline CDR1 and CDR2 sequences are SNHLY and FYNNEI. The CDR3 runs 12 residues. Trimming removed 5 bases at V and 14 bases at J, with 18 bases between. As DNA, the CDR3 is TGTGCCAGCAGTAGTTACGATACAGATTTGTTCTTT. Its protein is CASSSYDTDLFF.

V usage is TRBV28 and J usage is TRBJ2-7; D might be TRBD2 (5 bases). Trimming left V 7 bases short and J 5 bases short, with 15 bases between. Per the germline V gene, CDR1 is MDHEN and CDR2 is SYDVKM. CDR3 size: 13 residues. The CDR3 DNA reads as TGTGCCAGCACCACCATTTTGGGAGACGAGCAGTACTTC. It translates to CASTTILGDEQYF. The full variable domain, with the rest looked up from reference TRBV28 and TRBJ2-7, is DVKVTQSSRYLVKRTGEKVFLECVQDMDHENMFWYRQDPGLGLRLIYFSYDVKMKEKGDIPEGYSVSREKKERFSLILESASTNQTSMYLCASTTILGDEQYFGPGTRLTVT.

The V gene is TRBV6-1, the J gene TRBJ1-2; TRBD1 matches 7 bases. J gave up 4 bases and V 5 bases, and 7 bases lay outside the gene matches. Germline CDR1 MNHNS, CDR2 SASEGT. This CDR3 comprises 14 residues. This chain's CDR3 is CASSLQGKGYGYTF. CDR3 coding DNA: TGTGCCAGCAGTCTACAGGGGAAAGGCTATGGCTACACCTTC.

The chain links TRBV10-1 to TRBJ2-3; no clear D. Between the trimmed V and J ends, which lost 3 bases and 0 bases, there was a span of 7 bases. Per the germline V gene, CDR1 is WNHNN and CDR2 is SYGVQD (reference sequence). This CDR3 has 14 residues. CDR3: CASSEDTSTDTQYF. The CDR3, as DNA: TGCGCCAGCAGTGAAGACACAAGCACAGATACGCAGTATTTT.

This rearrangement joins TRBV18 to TRBJ1-4; D may be TRBD1 (6 bases). The V end was cut by 3 bases, the J end by 8 bases, with 13 bases between. The CDR3 spans 14 residues. CDR1 is KGHSH and CDR2 is LQKENI in the germline V gene. The CDR3 DNA follows: TGTGCCAGCTCACCGGACAGCTTCAAGGAAAAACTGTTTTTT. As protein: CASSPDSFKEKLFF.

V is TRBV18 and J is TRBJ1-3, with unresolved D. The germline CDR1 and CDR2 sequences are KGHSH and LQKENI. V shed 3 bases and J shed 0 bases, with 12 bases lying between them. The CDR3 contains 16 residues. CDR3: CASSPWEGNSGNTIYF. In DNA form, the CDR3 reads TGTGCCAGCTCACCCTGGGAGGGAAACTCTGGAAACACCATATATTTT.

This sequence joins TRBV11-2 and TRBJ2-3, with D unresolved. The CDR3 runs to 16 residues. V dropped 4 bases and J dropped 3 bases, with 17 bases sitting between them. Per germline, CDR1 SGHAT and CDR2 FQNNGV. The DNA for the CDR3 is TGTGCCAGCAGCTCCCTTTCTCCCCTGGGGACAGATACGCAGTATTTT. This encodes CASSSLSPLGTDTQYF.

The J gene is TRBJ2-5, the V gene TRBV9; TRBD2 might be the D (6 bases). From germline, CDR1 is SGDLS and CDR2 YYNGEE. Trimming left V 4 bases short and J 1 base short, with 11 bases between. This CDR3 spans 14 amino acids. The CDR3: CASSRGGLQETQYF. In DNA form, the CDR3 reads TGTGCCAGCAGCAGGGGAGGACTCCAAGAGACCCAGTACTTC.

This sequence joins TRBV10-3 and TRBJ2-1, with unresolved D. Germline-derived CDR1 and CDR2 are ENHRY and SYGVKD. Trimming removed 3 bases from V and 8 bases from J, with 11 bases in between. There are 13 residues in the CDR3. CDR3 in DNA: TGTGCCATCAGTGAAACCACTACGGATGAGCAGTTCTTC. Protein sequence: CAISETTTDEQFF.

V gene TRBV5-1 combines with J gene TRBJ1-5; possible D gene TRBD1, 6 bases. The CDR3 loop spans 16 amino acids. The V gene lost 6 bases and the J gene lost 6 bases, with 22 bases spanning the gap. Per germline, CDR1 SGHRS and CDR2 YFSETQ. CDR3 protein: CASTTMGTIWSQPQHF. The CDR3 nucleotides read TGCGCCAGCACCACGATGGGGACAATTTGGAGTCAGCCCCAGCATTTT. Together with reference TRBV5-1 and TRBJ1-5, the CDR3 gives the full variable domain: KAGVTQTPRYLIKTRGQQVTLSCSPISGHRSVSWYQQTPGQGLQFLFEYFSETQRNKGNFPGRFSGRQFSNSRSEMNVSTLELGDSALYLCASTTMGTIWSQPQHFGDGTRLSIL.

The chain joins TRBV5-1 to TRBJ1-2; D is ambiguous. CDR1 is SGHRS and CDR2 is YFSETQ in the germline V gene. The V end lost 3 bases, the J end lost 5 bases, and 8 bases lay between the germline ends. This CDR3 has 12 residues. The CDR3 spells CASSSLGYGYTF. The CDR3, as DNA: TGCGCCAGCAGCTCCCTCGGTTATGGCTACACCTTC. The variable domain in full, with the rest retrieved from reference TRBV5-1 and TRBJ1-2, is KAGVTQTPRYLIKTRGQQVTLSCSPISGHRSVSWYQQTPGQGLQFLFEYFSETQRNKGNFPGRFSGRQFSNSRSEMNVSTLELGDSALYLCASSSLGYGYTFGSGTRLTVV.